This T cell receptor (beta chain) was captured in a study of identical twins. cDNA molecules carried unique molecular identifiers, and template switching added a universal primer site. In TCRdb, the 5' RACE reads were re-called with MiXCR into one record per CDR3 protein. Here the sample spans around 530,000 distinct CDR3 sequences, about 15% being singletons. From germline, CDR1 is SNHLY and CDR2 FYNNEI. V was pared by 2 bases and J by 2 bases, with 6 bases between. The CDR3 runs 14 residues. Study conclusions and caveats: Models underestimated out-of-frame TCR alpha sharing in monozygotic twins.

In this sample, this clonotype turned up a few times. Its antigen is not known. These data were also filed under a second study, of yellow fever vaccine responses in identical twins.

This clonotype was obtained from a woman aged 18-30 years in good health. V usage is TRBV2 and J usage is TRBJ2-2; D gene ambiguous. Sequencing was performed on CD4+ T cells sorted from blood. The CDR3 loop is CASSELGNTGELFF. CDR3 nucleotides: TGTGCCAGCAGTGAACTGGGTAACACCGGGGAGCTGTTTTTT.